This T cell receptor (beta chain) originates from a study of response to subunit inactivated influenza vaccine. TCRdb recomputed calls from the RT-PCR reads with MiXCR, one row per CDR3 protein. The repertoire holds hundreds of thousands of distinct CDR3 sequences, 11% seen once, with approximately 10% in the top ten. Between the trimmed V and J ends, which lost 7 bases and 4 bases, there was a span of 10 bases. The germline CDR1 and CDR2 sequences are SQVTM and ANQGSEA. The CDR3 covers 12 residues. This same sample was also taken into another study, of T cells expressing NK-cell markers. That work adds: cDNA encoding TCR beta was synthesized via 5'RACE template switching incorporating UMIs.

This receptor was taken from a man aged 50-59 years who received an inactivated influenza vaccine. This sample comprised PBMCs from blood, obtained on the day of vaccination. The genes are TRBV29-1 and TRBJ2-2, with a weak D call TRBD2 (7 bases). This CDR3 is CSGGGGTGELFF. As DNA, the CDR3 is TGCAGCGGGGGAGGGGGCACCGGGGAGCTGTTTTTT.